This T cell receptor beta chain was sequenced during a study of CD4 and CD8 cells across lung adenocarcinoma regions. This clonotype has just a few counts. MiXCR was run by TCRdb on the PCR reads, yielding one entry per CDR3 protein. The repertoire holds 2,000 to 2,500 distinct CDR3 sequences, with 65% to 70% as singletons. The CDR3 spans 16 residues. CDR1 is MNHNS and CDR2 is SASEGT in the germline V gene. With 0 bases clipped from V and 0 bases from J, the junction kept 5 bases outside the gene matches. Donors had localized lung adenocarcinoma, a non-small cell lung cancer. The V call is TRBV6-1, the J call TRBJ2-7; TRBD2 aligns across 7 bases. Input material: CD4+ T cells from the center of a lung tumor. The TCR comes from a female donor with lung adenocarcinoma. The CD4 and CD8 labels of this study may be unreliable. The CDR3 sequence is CASSEAKLADSYEQYF. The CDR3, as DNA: TGTGCCAGCAGTGAAGCGAAGCTAGCGGACTCCTACGAGCAGTACTTC.